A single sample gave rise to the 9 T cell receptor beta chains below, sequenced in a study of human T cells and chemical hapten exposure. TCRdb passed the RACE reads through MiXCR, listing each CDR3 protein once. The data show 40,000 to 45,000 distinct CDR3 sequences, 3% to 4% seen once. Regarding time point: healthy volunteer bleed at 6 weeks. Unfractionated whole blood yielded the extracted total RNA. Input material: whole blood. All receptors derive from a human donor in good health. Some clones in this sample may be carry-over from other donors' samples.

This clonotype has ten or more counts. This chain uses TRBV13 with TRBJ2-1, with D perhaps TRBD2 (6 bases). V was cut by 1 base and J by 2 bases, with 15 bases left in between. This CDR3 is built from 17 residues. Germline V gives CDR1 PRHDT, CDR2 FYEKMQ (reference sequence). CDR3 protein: CASSLDFMASAYNEQFF. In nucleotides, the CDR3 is TGTGCCAGCAGCTTAGATTTTATGGCTAGCGCCTACAATGAGCAGTTCTTC.

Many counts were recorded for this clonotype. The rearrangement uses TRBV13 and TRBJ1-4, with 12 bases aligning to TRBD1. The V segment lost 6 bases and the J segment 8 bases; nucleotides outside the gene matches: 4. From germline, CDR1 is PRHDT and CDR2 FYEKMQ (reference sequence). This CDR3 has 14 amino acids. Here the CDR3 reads CASRRDRGREKLFF. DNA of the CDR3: TGTGCCAGCAGAAGGGACAGGGGGCGCGAAAAACTGTTTTTT. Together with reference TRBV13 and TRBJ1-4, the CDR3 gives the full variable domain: AAGVIQSPRHLIKEKRETATLKCYPIPRHDTVYWYQQGPGQDPQFLISFYEKMQSDKGSIPDRFSAQQFSDYHSELNMSSLELGDSALYFCASRRDRGREKLFFGSGTQLSVL.

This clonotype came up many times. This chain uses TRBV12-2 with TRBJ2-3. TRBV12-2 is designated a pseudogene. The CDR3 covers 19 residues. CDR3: CAQTQDLAGFGTSTDTQYF. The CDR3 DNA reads TGTGCCCAGACCCAAGATTTAGCTGGGTTCGGAACTAGCACAGATACGCAGTATTTT.

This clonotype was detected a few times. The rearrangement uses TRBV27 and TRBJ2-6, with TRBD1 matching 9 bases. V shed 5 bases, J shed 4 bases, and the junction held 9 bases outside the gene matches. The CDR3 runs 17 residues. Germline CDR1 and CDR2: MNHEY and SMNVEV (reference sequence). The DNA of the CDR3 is TGTGCCAGCAGTCCCGGGACAGGGTCTTCAGGGGCCAACGTCCTGACTTTC. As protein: CASSPGTGSSGANVLTF. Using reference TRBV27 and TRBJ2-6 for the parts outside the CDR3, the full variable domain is EAQVTQNPRYLITVTGKKLTVTCSQNMNHEYMSWYRQDPGLGLRQIYYSMNVEVTDKGDVPEGYKVSRKEKRNFPLILESPSPNQTSLYFCASSPGTGSSGANVLTFGAGSRLTVL.

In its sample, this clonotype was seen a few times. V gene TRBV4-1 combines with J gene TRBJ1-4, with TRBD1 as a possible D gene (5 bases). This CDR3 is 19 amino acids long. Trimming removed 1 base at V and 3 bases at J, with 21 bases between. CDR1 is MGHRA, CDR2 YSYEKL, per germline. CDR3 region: CASSQVGLGAKWANEKLFF. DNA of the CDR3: TGCGCCAGCAGCCAAGTCGGGTTAGGGGCCAAATGGGCTAATGAAAAACTGTTTTTT.

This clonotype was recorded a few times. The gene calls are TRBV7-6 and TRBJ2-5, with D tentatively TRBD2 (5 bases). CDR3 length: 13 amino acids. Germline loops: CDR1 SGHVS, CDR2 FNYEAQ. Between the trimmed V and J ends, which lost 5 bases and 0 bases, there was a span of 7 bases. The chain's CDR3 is CASSRGHQETQYF. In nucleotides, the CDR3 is TGTGCCAGCAGCCGCGGGCACCAAGAGACCCAGTACTTC.

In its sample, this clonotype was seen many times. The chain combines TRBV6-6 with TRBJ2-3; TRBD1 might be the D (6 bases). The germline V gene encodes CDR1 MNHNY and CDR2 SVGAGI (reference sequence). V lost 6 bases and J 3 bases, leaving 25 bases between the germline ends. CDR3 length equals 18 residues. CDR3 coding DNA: TGTGCCAGCAGCCCTCGCCCGACAGGCCGAGAAGGGACAGATACGCAGTATTTT. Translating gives CASSPRPTGREGTDTQYF.

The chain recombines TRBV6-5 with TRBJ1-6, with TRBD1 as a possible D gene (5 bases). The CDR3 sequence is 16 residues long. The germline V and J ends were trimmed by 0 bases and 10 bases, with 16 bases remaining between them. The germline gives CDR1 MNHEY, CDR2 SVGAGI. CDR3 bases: TGTGCCAGCAGTTACTCCCCGACCGTCCGGGGGTCACCCCTCCACTTT. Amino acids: CASSYSPTVRGSPLHF.

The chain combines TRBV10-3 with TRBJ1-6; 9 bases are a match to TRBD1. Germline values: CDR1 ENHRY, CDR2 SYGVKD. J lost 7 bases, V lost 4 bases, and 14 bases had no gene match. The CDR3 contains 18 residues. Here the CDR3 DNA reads TGTGCCATCAGTGGTCAGACCTCCGGGACAGGGAACAATTCACCCCTCCACTTT. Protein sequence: CAISGQTSGTGNNSPLHF.